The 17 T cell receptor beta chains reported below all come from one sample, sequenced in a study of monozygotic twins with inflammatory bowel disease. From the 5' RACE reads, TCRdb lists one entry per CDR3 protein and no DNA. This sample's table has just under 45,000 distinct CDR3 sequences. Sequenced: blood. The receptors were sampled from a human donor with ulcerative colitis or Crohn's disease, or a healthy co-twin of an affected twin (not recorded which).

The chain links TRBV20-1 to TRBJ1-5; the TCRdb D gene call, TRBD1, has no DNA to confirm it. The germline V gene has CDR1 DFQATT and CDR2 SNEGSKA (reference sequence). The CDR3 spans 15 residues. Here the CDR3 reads CSAREDSSFKQPQHF.

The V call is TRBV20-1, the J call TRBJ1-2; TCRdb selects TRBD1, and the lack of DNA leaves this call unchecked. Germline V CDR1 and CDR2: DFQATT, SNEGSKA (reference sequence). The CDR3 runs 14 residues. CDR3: CSANRQGLDYGYTF.

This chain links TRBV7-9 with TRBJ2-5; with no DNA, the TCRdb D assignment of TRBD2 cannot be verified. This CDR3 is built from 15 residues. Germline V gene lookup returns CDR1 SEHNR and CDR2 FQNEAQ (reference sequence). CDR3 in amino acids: CASSSSTGHVSDQYF.

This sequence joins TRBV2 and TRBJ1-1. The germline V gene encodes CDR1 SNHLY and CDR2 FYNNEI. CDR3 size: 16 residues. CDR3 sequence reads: CASSGRRTLGNTEAFF.

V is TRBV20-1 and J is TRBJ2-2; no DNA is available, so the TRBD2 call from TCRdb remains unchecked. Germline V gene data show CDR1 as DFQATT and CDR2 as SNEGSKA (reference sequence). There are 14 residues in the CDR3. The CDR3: CSARLAGNTGELFF.

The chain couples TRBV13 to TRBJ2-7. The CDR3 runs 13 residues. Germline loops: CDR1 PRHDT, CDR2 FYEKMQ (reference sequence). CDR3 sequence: CASSLNLFYEQYF.

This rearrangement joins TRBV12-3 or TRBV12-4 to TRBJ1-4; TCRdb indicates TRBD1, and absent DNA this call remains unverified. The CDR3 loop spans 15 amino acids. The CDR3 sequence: CASSVRQGGSEKLFF.

This CDR3 is CASSPSDRGVRTKNIQYF. The V call is TRBV11-2, the J call TRBJ2-4; TCRdb reports TRBD1, a call that lacks DNA to check it against. The germline V gene encodes CDR1 SGHAT and CDR2 FQNNGV. The CDR3 extends over 18 amino acids.

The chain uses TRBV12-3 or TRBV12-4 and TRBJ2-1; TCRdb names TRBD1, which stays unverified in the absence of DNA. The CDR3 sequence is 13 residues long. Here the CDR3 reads CASSLLTGGEQFF.

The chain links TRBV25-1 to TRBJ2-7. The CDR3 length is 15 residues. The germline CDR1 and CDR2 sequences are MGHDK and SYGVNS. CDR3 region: CASSENKGESYEQYF.

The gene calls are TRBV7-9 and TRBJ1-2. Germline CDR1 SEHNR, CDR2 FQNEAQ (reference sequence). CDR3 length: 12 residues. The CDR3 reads CASSQPNYGYTF.

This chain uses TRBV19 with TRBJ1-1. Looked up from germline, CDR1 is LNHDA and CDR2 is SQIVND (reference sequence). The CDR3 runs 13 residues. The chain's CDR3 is CASSFGRVTEAFF.

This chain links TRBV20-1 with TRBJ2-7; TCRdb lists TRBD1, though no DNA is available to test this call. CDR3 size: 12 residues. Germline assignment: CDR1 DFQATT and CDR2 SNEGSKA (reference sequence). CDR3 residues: CSASPGSYEQYF.

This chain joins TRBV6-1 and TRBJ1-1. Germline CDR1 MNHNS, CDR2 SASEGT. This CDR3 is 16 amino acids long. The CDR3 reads CASSGVVRGLNTEAFF.

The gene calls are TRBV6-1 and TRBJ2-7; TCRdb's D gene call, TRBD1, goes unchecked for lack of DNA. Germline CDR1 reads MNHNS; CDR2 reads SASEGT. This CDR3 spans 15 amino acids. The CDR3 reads CASSARGSEVNEQYF.

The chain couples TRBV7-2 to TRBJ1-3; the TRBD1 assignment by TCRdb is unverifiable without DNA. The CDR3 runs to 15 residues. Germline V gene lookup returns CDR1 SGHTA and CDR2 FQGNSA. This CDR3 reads CASSPPGGSGNTIYF.

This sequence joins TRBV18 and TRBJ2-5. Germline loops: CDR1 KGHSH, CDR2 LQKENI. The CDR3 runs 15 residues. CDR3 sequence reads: CASSPATGFQETQYF.